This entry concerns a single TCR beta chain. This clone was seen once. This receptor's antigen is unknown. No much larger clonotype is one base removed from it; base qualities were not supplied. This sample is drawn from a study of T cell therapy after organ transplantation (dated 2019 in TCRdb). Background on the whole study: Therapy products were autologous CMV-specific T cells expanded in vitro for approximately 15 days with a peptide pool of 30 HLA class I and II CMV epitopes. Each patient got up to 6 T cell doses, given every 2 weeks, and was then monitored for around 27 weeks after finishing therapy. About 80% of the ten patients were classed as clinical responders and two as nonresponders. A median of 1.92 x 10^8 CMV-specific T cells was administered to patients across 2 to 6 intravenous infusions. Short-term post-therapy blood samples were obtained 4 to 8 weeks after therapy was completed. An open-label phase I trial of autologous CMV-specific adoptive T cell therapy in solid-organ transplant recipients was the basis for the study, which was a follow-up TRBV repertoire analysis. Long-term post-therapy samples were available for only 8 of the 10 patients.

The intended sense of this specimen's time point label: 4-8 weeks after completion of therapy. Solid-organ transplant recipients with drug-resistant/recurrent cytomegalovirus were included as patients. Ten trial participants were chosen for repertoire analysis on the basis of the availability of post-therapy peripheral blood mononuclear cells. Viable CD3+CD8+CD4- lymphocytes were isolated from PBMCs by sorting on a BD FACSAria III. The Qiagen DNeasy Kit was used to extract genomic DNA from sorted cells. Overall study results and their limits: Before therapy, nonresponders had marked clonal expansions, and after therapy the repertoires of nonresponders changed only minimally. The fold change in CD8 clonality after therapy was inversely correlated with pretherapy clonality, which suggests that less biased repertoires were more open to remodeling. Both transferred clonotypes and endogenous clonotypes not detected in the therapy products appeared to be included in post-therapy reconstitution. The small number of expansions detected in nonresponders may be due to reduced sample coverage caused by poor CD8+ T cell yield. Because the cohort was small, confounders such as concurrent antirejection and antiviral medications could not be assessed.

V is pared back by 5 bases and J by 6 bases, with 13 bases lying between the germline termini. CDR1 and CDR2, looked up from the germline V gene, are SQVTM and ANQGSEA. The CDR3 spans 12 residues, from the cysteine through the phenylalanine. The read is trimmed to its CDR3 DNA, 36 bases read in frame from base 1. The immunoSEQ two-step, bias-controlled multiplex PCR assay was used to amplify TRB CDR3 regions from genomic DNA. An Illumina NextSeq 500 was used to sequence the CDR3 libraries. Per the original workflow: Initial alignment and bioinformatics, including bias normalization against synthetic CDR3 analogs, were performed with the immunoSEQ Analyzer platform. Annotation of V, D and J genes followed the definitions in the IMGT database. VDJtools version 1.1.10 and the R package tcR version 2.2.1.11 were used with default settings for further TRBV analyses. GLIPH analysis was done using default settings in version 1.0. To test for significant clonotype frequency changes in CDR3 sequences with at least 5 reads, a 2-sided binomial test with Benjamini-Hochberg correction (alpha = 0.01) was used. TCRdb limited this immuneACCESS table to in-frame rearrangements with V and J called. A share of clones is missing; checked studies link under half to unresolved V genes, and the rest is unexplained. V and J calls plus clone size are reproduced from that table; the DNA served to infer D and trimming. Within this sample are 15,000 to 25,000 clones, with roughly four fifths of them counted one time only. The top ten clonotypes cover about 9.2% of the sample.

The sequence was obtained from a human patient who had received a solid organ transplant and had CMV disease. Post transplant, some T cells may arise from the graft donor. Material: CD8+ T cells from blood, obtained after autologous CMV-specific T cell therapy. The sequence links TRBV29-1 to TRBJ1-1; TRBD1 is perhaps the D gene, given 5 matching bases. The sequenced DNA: TGCAGCGTTCAAAGACAGCGCCCTGAAGCTTTCTTT. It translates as CSVQRQRPEAFF.